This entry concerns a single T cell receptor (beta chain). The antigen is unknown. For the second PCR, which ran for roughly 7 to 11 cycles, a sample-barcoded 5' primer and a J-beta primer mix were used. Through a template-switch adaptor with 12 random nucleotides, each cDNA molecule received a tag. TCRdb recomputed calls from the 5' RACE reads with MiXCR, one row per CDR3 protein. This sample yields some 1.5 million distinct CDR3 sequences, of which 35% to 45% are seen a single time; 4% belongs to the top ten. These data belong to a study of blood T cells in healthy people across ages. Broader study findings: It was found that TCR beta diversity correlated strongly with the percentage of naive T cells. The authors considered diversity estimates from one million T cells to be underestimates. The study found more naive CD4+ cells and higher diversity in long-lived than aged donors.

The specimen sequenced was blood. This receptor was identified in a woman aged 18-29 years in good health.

The CDR3 DNA reads TGTGCCAGCCGACAGGGTAGCACTGAAGCTTTCTTT. It codes for CASRQGSTEAFF. The V gene is TRBV27, the J gene TRBJ1-1; 7 bases agree with TRBD1. This CDR3 spans 12 amino acids. Germline CDR1 is MNHEY and CDR2 is SMNVEV (reference sequence). The ends lost 8 bases at V and 4 bases at J; junction bases unmatched: 4.